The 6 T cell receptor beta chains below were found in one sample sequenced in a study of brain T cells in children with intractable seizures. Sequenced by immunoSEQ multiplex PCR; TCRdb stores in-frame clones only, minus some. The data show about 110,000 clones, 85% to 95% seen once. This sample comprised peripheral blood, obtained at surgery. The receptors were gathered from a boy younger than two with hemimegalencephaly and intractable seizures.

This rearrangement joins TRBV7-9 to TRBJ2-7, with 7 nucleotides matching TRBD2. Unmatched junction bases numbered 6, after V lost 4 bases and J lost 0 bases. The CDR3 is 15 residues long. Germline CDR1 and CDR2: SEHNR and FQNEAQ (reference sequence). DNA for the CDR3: TGTGCCAGCAGCTGGGAGGGAATTAGCTCCTACGAGCAGTACTTC. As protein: CASSWEGISSYEQYF. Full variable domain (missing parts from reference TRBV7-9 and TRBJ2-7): DTGVSQNPRHKITKRGQNVTFRCDPISEHNRLYWYRQTLGQGPEFLTYFQNEAQLEKSRLLSDRFSAERPKGSFSTLEIQRTEQGDSAMYLCASSWEGISSYEQYFGPGTRLTVT.

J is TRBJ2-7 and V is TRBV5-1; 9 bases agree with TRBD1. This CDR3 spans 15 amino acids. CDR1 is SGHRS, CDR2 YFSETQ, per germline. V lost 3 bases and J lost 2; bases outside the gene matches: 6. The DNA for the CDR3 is TGCGCCAGCAGCTGGGACAGGGCCGTAACCTACGAGCAGTACTTC. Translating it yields CASSWDRAVTYEQYF.

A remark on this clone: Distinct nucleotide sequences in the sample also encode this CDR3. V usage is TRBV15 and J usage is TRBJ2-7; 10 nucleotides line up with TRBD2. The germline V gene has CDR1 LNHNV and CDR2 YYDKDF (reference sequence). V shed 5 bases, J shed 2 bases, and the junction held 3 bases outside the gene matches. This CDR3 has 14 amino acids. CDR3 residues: CATSVAGGPYEQYF. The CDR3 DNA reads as TGTGCCACCAGCGTAGCGGGAGGCCCCTACGAGCAGTACTTC.

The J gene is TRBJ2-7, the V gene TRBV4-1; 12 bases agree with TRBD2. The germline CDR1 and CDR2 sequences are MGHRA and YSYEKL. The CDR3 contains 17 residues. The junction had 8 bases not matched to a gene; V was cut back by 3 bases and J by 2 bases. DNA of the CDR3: TGCGCCAGCAGCCAGGCCAGACTAGCGGGAGCTCCCTACGAGCAGTACTTC. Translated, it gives CASSQARLAGAPYEQYF.

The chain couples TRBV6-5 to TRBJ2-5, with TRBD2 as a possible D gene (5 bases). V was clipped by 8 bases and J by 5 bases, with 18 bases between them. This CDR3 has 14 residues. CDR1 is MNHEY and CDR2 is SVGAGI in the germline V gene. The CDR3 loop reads CASRGYLQGETQYF. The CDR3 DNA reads TGTGCCAGCCGGGGATACCTCCAAGGCGAGACCCAGTACTTC.

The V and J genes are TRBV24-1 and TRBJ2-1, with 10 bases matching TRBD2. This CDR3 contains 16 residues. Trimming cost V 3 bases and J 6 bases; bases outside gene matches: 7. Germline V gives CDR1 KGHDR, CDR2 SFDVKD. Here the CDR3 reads CATSDRLAGALNEQFF. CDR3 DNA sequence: TGTGCCACCAGTGATCGGCTAGCGGGAGCTCTCAATGAGCAGTTCTTC.